These 4 T cell receptor beta chains were sequenced from one sample in a study of T cell responses to AZD1222 COVID-19 vaccine. Repertoires were generated with immunoSEQ multiplex PCR, while TCRdb's copy carries only in-frame clones and drops some. The sample includes under 95,000 clones, over 85% of them seen just once. The sample in question was peripheral blood, obtained on day 0 of AZD1222 vaccination. These receptors all stem from an adult in good health.

J is TRBJ2-7 and V is TRBV2; D unresolved. With 4 bases removed from V and 3 bases from J, the gap between germline ends came to 10 bases. This CDR3 has 13 amino acids. Per the germline V gene, CDR1 is SNHLY and CDR2 is FYNNEI. This CDR3 is CASSVGSFYEQYF. CDR3 DNA: TGTGCCAGCAGTGTCGGCAGTTTCTACGAGCAGTACTTC.

This chain links TRBV30 with TRBJ1-1; a weak D match, TRBD1 (5 bases). CDR3 length: 13 amino acids. Germline assignment: CDR1 GTSNPN and CDR2 SVGIG (reference sequence). This CDR3 reads CGFTGRLNTEAFF. CDR3 DNA: TGTGGCTTCACGGGACGGCTGAACACTGAAGCTTTCTTT.

This chain links TRBV29-1 with TRBJ1-6, with D maybe TRBD1 (5 bases). CDR1 is SQVTM, CDR2 ANQGSEA, per germline. Trimming shortened V by 6 bases and J by 5 bases, and 14 bases separated the two germline ends. The CDR3 totals 14 residues. The CDR3 DNA is TGCAGCGTGCATCTAGGGGACCATAATTCACCCCTCCACTTT. This gives the protein CSVHLGDHNSPLHF.

This chain links TRBV3-1 (or the pseudogene TRBV3-2) with TRBJ1-6; the match to TRBD1 covers 9 bases. Losses at the gene ends were 4 bases for V and 9 bases for J; bases not matched to a gene: 4. The V gene's germline CDR1 is LGHDT and CDR2 YNNKEL (reference sequence). This CDR3 region has 14 residues. In nucleotides, the CDR3 is TGTGCCAGCAGCCGGGGACAGGGAAGTTCACCCCTCCACTTT. Translation: CASSRGQGSSPLHF.